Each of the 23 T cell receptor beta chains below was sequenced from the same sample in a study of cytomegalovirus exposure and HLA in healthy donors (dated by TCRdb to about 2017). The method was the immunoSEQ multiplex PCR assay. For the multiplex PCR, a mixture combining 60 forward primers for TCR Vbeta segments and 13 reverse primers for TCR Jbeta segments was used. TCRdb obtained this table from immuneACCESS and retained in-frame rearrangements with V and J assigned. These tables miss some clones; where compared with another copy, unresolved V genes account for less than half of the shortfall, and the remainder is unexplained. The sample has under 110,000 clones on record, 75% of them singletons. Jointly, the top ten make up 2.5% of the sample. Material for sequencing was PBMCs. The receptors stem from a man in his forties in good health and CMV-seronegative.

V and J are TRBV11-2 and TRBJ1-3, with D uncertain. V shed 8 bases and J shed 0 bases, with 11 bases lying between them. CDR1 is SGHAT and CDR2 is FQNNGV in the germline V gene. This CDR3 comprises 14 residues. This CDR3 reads CASSGGYSGNTIYF. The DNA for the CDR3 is TGTGCCAGCTCTGGCGGCTACTCTGGAAACACCATATATTTT.

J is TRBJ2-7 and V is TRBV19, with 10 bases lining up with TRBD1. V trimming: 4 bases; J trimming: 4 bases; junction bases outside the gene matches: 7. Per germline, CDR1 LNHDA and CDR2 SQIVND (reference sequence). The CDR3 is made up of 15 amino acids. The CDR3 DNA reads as TGTGCCAGTAGTAGCGCCGGGACAGGGGTGTACGAGCAGTACTTC. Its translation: CASSSAGTGVYEQYF.

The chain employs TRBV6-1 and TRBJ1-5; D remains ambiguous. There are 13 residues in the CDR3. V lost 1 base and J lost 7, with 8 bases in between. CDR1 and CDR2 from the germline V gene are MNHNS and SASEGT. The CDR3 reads CASSEGRRQPQHF. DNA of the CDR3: TGTGCCAGCAGTGAAGGTCGGCGGCAGCCCCAGCATTTT.

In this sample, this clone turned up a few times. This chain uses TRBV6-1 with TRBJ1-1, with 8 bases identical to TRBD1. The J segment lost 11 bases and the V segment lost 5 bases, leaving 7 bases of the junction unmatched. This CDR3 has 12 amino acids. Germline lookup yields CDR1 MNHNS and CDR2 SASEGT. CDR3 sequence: CASSFQGAGAFF. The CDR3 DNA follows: TGTGCCAGCAGTTTCCAGGGGGCGGGGGCTTTCTTT.

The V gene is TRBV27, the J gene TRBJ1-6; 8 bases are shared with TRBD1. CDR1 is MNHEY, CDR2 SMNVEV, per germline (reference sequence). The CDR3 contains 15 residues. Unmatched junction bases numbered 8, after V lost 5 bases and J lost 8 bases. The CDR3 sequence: CASSPHRGDYSPLHF. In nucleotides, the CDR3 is TGTGCCAGCAGTCCCCACAGGGGGGATTATTCACCCCTCCACTTT.

CDR3 sequence: CASRGWGTSGGPSTDTQYF. The CDR3 coding sequence is TGTGCCAGCAGGGGGTGGGGGACTAGCGGGGGGCCAAGCACAGATACGCAGTATTTT. The chain carries TRBV2 and TRBJ2-3; 15 bases are a match to TRBD2. Per germline, CDR1 SNHLY and CDR2 FYNNEI. V lost 6 bases to trimming and J lost 0 bases; unmatched junction nucleotides: 10. The CDR3 runs 19 residues.

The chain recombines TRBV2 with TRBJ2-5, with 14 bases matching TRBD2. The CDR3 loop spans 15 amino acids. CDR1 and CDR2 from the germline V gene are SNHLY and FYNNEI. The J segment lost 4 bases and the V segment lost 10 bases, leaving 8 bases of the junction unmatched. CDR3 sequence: CATTPTSGGAETQYF. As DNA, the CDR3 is TGTGCCACCACCCCGACTAGCGGGGGGGCAGAGACCCAGTACTTC.

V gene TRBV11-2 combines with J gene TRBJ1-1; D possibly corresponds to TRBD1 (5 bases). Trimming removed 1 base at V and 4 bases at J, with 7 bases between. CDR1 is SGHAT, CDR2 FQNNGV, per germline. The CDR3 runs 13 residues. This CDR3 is CASSLVGATEAFF. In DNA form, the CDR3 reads TGTGCCAGCAGCTTAGTAGGGGCCACTGAAGCTTTCTTT.

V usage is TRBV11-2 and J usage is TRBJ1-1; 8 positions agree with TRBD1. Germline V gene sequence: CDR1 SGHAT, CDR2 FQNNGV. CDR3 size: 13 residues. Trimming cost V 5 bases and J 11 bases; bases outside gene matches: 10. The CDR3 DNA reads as TGTGCCAGCAGCCCAGACGGACAGGGTAGGGCTTTCTTT. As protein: CASSPDGQGRAFF.

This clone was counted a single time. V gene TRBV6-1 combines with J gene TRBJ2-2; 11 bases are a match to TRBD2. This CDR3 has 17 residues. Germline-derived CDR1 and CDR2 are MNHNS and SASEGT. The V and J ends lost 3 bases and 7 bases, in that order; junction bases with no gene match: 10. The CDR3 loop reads CASSDPASGGFDGELFF. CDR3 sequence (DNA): TGTGCCAGCAGTGATCCAGCTAGCGGGGGGTTCGACGGGGAGCTGTTTTTT.

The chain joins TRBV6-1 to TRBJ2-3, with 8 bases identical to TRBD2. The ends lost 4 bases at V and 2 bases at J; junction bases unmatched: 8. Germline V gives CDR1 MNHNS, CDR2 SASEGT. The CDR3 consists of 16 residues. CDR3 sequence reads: CASSVVGGGITDTQYF. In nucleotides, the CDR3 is TGTGCCAGCAGTGTAGTTGGCGGGGGGATCACAGATACGCAGTATTTT.

The CDR3 here is CASSYGGAYEQYF. The CDR3 DNA is TGTGCCAGTAGTTACGGGGGGGCCTACGAGCAGTACTTC. The genes are TRBV19 and TRBJ2-7, with TRBD2 matching 8 bases. The CDR3 is 13 residues long. CDR1 is LNHDA, CDR2 SQIVND, per germline (reference sequence). After removal of 5 bases from V and 2 bases from J, the junction contained 2 bases not matched to a gene. Together with reference TRBV19 and TRBJ2-7, the CDR3 gives the full variable domain: DGGITQSPKYLFRKEGQNVTLSCEQNLNHDAMYWYRQDPGQGLRLIYYSQIVNDFQKGDIAEGYSVSREKKESFPLTVTSAQKNPTAFYLCASSYGGAYEQYFGPGTRLTVT.

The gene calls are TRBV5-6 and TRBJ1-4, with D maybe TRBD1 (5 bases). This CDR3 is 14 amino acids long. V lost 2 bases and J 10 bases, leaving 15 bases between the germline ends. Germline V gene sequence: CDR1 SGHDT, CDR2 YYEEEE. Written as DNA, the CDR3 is TGTGCCAGCAGCTTACAGGCGGCTGGCGGAAAACTGTTTTTT. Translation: CASSLQAAGGKLFF.

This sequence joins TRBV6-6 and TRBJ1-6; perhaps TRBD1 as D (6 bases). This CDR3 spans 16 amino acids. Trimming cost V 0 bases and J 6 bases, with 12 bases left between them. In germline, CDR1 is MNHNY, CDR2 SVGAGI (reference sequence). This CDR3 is CASSYSSGGRNSPLHF. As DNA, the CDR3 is TGTGCCAGCAGTTACTCGAGTGGGGGCCGTAATTCACCCCTCCACTTT.

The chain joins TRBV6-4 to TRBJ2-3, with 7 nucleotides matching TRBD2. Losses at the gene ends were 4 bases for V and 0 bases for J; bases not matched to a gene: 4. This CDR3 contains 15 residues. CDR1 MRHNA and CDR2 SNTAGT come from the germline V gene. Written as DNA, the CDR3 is TGTGCCAGCAGTGTGAACGGGGGGAGCACAGATACGCAGTATTTT. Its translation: CASSVNGGSTDTQYF.

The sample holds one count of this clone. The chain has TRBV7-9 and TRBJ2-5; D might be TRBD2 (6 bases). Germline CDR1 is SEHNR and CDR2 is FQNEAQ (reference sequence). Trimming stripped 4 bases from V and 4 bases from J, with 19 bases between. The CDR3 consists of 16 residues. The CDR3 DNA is TGTGCCAGCAGCTCACCCGGAGGGACTTCCCCAGAGACCCAGTACTTC. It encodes CASSSPGGTSPETQYF. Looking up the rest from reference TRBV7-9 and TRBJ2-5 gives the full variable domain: DTGVSQNPRHKITKRGQNVTFRCDPISEHNRLYWYRQTLGQGPEFLTYFQNEAQLEKSRLLSDRFSAERPKGSFSTLEIQRTEQGDSAMYLCASSSPGGTSPETQYFGPGTRLLVL.

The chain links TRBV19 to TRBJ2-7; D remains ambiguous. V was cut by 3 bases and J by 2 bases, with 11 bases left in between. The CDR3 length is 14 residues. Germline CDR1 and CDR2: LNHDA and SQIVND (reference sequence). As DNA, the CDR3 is TGTGCCAGTAGTATTAGCACGGCTACCTACGAGCAGTACTTC. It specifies CASSISTATYEQYF.

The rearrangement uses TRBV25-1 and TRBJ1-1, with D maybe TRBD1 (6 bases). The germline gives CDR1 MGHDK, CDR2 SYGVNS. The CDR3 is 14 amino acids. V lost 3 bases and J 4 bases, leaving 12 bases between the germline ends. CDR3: CASSDGGVITEAFF. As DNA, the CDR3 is TGTGCCAGCAGTGATGGGGGCGTTATCACTGAAGCTTTCTTT.

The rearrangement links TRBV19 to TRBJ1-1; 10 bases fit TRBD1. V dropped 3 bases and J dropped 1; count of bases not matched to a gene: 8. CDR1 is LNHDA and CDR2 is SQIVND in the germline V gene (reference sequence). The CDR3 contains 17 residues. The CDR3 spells CASSMRGQGSRNTEAFF. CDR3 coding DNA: TGTGCCAGTAGTATGAGGGGACAGGGGAGTCGGAACACTGAAGCTTTCTTT. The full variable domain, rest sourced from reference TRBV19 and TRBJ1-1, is DGGITQSPKYLFRKEGQNVTLSCEQNLNHDAMYWYRQDPGQGLRLIYYSQIVNDFQKGDIAEGYSVSREKKESFPLTVTSAQKNPTAFYLCASSMRGQGSRNTEAFFGQGTRLTVV.

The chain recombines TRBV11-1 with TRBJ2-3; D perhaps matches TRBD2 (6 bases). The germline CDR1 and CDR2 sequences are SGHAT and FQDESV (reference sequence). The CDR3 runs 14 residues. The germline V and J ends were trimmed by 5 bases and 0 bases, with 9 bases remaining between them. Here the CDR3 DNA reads TGTGCCAGCAGCCCCGGGAGAAGCACAGATACGCAGTATTTT. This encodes CASSPGRSTDTQYF.

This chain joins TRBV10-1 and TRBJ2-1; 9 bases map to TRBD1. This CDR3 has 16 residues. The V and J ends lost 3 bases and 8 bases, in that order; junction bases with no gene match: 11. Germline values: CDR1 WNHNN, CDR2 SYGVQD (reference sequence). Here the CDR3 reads CASSERTGGAWHEQFF. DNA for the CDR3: TGCGCCAGCAGTGAACGCACAGGGGGCGCGTGGCATGAGCAGTTCTTC.

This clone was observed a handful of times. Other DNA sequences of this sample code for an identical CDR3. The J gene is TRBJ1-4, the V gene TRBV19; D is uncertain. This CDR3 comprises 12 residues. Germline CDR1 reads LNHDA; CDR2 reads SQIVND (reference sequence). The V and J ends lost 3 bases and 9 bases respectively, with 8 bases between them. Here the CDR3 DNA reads TGTGCCAGTAGTATCGGCGGGAAAAAACTGTTTTTT. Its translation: CASSIGGKKLFF.

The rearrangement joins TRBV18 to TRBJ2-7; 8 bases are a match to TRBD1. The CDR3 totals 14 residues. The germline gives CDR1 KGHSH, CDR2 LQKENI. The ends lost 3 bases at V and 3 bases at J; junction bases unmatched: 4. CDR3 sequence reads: CASSPGTGDYEQYF. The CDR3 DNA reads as TGTGCCAGCTCACCCGGGACAGGTGACTACGAGCAGTACTTC.